The sequence of this T cell receptor (beta chain) was determined in a study of OX40 agonist ivuxolimab in advanced cancers. On the study more broadly: Hepatocellular carcinoma, melanoma, renal cell or head and neck cancer occurred in dose-escalation patients.

Produced via immunoSEQ multiplex PCR; TCRdb's table is partial and in-frame only. Altogether about 72,000 clones are present, about 88% being singletons, with the ten largest covering 9.5% to 12%. V was pared by 0 bases and J by 1 base, with 0 bases between. Per germline, CDR1 MNHNS and CDR2 SASEGT. The CDR3 is made up of 12 amino acids. Concerning this clone: Its matching antigen is unknown.

Study results and caveats: Among the lowest peripheral clonal expansion occurred in 0.1-3.0 mg/kg partial responders.

The sample was CD4+ or CD8+ T cells sorted from blood, taken in a trial of the OX40 agonist ivuxolimab. This TCR derives from an adult with an advanced solid tumor such as melanoma, head and neck, liver or kidney cancer. The chain couples TRBV6-1 to TRBJ1-2; D unclear. DNA for the CDR3: TGTGCCAGCAGTGAAGCTAACTATGGCTACACCTTC. It yields the protein CASSEANYGYTF.